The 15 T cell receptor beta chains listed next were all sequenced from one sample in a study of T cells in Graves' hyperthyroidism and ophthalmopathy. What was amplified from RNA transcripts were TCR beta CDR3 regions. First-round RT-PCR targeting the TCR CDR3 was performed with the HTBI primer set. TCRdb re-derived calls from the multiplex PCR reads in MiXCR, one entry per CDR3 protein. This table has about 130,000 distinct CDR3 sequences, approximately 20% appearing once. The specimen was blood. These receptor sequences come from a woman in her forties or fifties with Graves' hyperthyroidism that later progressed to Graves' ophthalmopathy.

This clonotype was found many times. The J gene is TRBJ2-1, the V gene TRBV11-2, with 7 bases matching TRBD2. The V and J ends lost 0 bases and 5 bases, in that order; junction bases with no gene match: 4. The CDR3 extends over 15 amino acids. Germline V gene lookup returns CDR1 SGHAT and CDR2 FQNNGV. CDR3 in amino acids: CASSLDRGLNNEQFF. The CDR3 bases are TGTGCCAGCAGCTTAGATCGGGGACTAAACAATGAGCAGTTCTTC.

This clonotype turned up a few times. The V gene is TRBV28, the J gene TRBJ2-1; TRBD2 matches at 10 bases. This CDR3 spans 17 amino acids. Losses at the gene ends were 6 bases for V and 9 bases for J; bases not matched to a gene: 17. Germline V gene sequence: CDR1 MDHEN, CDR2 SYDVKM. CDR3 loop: CASSLARLAGSRGEQFF. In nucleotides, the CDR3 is TGTGCCAGCAGCCTGGCCAGACTAGCGGGTAGCAGGGGTGAGCAGTTCTTC.

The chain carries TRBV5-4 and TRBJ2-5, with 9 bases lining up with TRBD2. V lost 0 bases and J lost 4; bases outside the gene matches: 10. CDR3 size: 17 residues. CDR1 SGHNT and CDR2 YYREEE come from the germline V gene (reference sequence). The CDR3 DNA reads TGTGCCAGCAGCTTGGGTGGCGGGAGGGCGGGGTCAGAGACCCAGTACTTC. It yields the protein CASSLGGGRAGSETQYF.

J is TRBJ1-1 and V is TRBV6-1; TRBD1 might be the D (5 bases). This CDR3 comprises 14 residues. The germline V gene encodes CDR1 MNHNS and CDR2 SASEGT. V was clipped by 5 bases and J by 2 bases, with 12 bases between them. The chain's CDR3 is CASSPLDSNTEAFF. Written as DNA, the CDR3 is TGTGCCAGCAGTCCTCTCGACAGTAACACTGAAGCTTTCTTT.

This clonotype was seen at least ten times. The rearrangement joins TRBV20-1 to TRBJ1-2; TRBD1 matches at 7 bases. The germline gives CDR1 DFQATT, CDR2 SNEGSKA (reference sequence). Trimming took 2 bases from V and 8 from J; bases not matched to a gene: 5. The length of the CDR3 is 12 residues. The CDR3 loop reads CSARRQGGGYTF. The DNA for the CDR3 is TGCAGTGCTAGAAGACAGGGCGGAGGCTACACCTTC.

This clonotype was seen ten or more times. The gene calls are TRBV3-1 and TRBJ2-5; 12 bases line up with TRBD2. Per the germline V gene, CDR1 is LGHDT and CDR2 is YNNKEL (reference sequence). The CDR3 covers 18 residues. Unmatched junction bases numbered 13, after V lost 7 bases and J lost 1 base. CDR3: CASTPTGLAGGSQETQYF. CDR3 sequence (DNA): TGTGCCAGCACCCCTACGGGACTAGCGGGCGGAAGCCAAGAGACCCAGTACTTC.

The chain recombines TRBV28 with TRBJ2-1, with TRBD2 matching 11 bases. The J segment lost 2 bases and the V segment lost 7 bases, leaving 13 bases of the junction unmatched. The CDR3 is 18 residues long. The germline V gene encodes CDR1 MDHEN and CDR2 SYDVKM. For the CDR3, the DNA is TGTGCCAGCATCCGACGCGGGCTAGCGGGAGGCACCTACAATGAGCAGTTCTTC. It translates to CASIRRGLAGGTYNEQFF.

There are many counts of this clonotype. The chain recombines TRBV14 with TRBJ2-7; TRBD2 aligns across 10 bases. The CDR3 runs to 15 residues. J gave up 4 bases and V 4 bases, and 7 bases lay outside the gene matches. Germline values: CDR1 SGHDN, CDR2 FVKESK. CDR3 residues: CASSPALAGAYEQYF. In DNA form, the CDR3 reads TGTGCCAGCAGCCCCGCCCTAGCGGGAGCATACGAGCAGTACTTC.

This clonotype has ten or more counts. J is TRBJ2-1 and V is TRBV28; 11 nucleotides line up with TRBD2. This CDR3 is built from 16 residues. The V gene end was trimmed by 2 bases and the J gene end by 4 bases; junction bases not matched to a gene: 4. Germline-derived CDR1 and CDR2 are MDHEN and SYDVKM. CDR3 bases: TGTGCCAGCAGTTTACGCAGGACTAGCGGGTACAATGAGCAGTTCTTC. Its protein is CASSLRRTSGYNEQFF.

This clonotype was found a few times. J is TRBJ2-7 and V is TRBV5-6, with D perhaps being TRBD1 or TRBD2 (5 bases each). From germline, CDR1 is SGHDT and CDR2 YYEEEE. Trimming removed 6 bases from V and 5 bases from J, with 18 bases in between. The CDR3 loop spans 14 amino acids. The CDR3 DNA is TGTGCCAGCACCATTCAAGGGGAGTTGAACGAGCAGTACTTC. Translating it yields CASTIQGELNEQYF.

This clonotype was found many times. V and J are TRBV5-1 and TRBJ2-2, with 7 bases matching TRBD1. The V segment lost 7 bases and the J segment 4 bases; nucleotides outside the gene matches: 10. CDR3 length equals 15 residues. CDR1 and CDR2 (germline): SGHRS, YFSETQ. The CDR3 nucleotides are TGCGCCAGCGAGCGTTGGGCAGGGGGCACCGGGGAGCTGTTTTTT. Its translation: CASERWAGGTGELFF.

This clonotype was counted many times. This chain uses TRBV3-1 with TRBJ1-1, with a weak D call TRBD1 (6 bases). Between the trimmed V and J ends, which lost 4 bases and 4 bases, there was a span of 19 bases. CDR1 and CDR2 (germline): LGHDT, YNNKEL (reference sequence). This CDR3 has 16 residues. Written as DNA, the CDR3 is TGTGCCAGCAGCCTTACCCTGGGGGGGGCTGGCACTGAAGCTTTCTTT. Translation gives CASSLTLGGAGTEAFF.

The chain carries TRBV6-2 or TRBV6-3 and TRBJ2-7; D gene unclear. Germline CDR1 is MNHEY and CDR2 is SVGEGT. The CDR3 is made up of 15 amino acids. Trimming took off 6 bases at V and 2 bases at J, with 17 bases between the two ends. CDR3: CASSRRTDGAYEQYF. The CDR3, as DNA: TGTGCCAGCAGCAGGCGGACCGATGGAGCCTACGAGCAGTACTTC.

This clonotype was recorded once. This CDR3 reads CASSMVSGRGSYNEQFF. CDR3 coding DNA: TGTGCCAGTAGTATGGTTAGCGGGAGAGGCTCCTACAATGAGCAGTTCTTC. The chain is built from TRBV19 and TRBJ2-1; 9 bases are shared with TRBD2. The trim removed 3 bases at V and 0 bases at J, leaving 6 bases unmatched. There are 17 residues in the CDR3. Per germline, CDR1 LNHDA and CDR2 SQIVND (reference sequence).

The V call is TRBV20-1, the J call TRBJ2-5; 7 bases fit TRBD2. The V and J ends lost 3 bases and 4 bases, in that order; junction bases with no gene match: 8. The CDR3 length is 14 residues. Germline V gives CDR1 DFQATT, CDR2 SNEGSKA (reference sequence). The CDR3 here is CSARIGTTLETQYF. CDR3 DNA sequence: TGCAGTGCTAGGATAGGGACTACCCTAGAGACCCAGTACTTC.